Listed below are T cell receptor beta chains from one sample, sequenced in a study of T cell repertoires in cytomegalovirus infection. TCRdb re-called the reads with MiXCR, one entry per CDR3 protein. The table records approximately 320,000 distinct CDR3 sequences, 9.5% of them present only once. The sample was PBMCs. The receptors derive from a human donor in good health (CMV status not recorded). Some clones in this sample may be carry-over from other donors' samples. CDR3s include the opening cysteine and the closing phenylalanine or tryptophan. A D gene is named only where the DNA matches it firmly. The size of a clone is reported for some rows only, either as once, few or many, or as a class for expanded clones.

d_call	j_call	v_call	clone_size	cdr3_aa	cdr3_nt
.	TRBJ1-2	TRBV7-3	.	CASSFLGAQSDGYTF	TGTGCCAGCAGCTTTTTGGGGGCGCAGAGTGATGGCTACACCTTC
.	TRBJ2-1	TRBV7-8	many	CASSLGQGSRHEQFF	TGTGCCAGCAGCTTAGGGCAGGGAAGTAGACATGAGCAGTTCTTC
TRBD1	TRBJ1-1	TRBV27	many	CASSPFRDRGLGGMNTEAFF	TGTGCCAGCAGTCCGTTCCGGGACAGGGGGCTAGGGGGGATGAACACTGAAGCTTTCTTT
.	TRBJ1-1	TRBV7-9	few	CASSSRGGMNTEAFF	TGTGCCAGCAGCTCCCGAGGGGGAATGAACACTGAAGCTTTCTTT
.	TRBJ1-1	TRBV29-1	.	CSVGGVGGIAFF	TGCAGCGTTGGAGGCGTCGGAGGGATTGCTTTCTTT
.	TRBJ2-2	TRBV5-3	few	CASSIWGSLTGELFF	TGTGCCAGCAGTATTTGGGGGTCCCTCACCGGGGAGCTGTTTTTT
.	TRBJ2-7	TRBV11-3	many	CASSTERGPLEQYF	TGTGCCAGCAGCACCGAGAGGGGTCCCTTGGAGCAGTACTTC
.	TRBJ1-2	TRBV7-2	.	CASSQGQSPNYGYTF	TGTGCCAGCAGTCAAGGACAGTCTCCTAACTATGGCTACACCTTC
.	TRBJ2-3	TRBV7-8	many	CASSRGRGAGDTQYF	TGTGCCAGCAGCCGAGGGAGAGGGGCTGGAGATACGCAGTATTTT
TRBD2	TRBJ2-2	TRBV4-3	.	CASSQDSGGGTGELFF	TGCGCCAGCAGCCAAGATAGCGGGGGGGGGACCGGGGAGCTGTTTTTT
.	TRBJ2-7	TRBV6-5	few	CATKSRGVTYEQYF	TGTGCCACCAAATCCAGGGGTGTAACCTACGAGCAGTACTTC
TRBD2	TRBJ2-5	TRBV7-2	many	CASSIGTSGAQETQYF	TGTGCCAGCAGCATCGGGACTAGCGGAGCTCAAGAGACCCAGTACTTC
.	TRBJ1-2	TRBV7-2	many	CASTDGALGGYTF	TGTGCCAGCACCGACGGGGCGCTCGGTGGCTACACCTTC
TRBD2	TRBJ2-5	TRBV11-3	few	CASSRLAYQETQYF	TGTGCCAGCAGTAGACTAGCGTACCAAGAGACCCAGTACTTC
.	TRBJ1-2	TRBV15	.	CATSLPHGAVEISTYGYTF	TGTGCCACCAGCCTACCCCACGGCGCCGTCGAAATTAGTACCTATGGCTACACCTTC
TRBD2	TRBJ2-1	TRBV5-3	.	CASSRNPLAGGFNEQFF	TGTGCCAGCAGCCGTAACCCCCTAGCGGGAGGTTTCAATGAGCAGTTCTTC
.	TRBJ2-7	TRBV12-3/TRBV12-4	many	CASRVGTAYEQYF	TGTGCCAGCAGGGTCGGGACCGCCTACGAGCAGTACTTC
TRBD1	TRBJ2-7	TRBV23-1	few	CASSHPTGQEVSYEQYF	TGCGCCAGCAGTCATCCGACGGGACAGGAGGTTTCCTACGAGCAGTACTTC
.	TRBJ1-5	TRBV7-3	many	CASSLLAGRDQPQHF	TGTGCCAGCAGCTTATTGGCAGGGAGGGATCAGCCCCAGCATTTT
.	TRBJ1-1	TRBV7-9	few	CASSLGLSGVGTEAFF	TGTGCCAGCAGCTTAGGGTTATCCGGGGTTGGCACTGAAGCTTTCTTT